These T cell receptor beta chains were read from a single sample in a study of blood T cell repertoires in COVID-19. Produced via immunoSEQ multiplex PCR; TCRdb's table is partial and in-frame only. The sample lists 150,000 or so clones, under 90% occurring once. The material sequenced was peripheral blood. The source of these receptors is an elderly woman with acute or convalescent COVID-19. Each CDR3 is given with its conserved first and last residue. The D gene is left open where the match is weak.

d_call j_call v_call cdr3_aa cdr3_nt
TRBD2 TRBJ2-3 TRBV18 CASSPPGTSGTDTQYF TGTGCCAGCTCACCACCGGGGACTAGCGGGACAGATACGCAGTATTTT
TRBD1 TRBJ2-7 TRBV5-8 CASSGTGDYEQYF TGTGCCAGCAGCGGGACAGGCGACTACGAGCAGTACTTC
TRBD1 TRBJ1-4 TRBV3-1/TRBV3-2 CASSRTGSNEKLFF TGTGCCAGCAGTCGGACAGGGAGTAATGAAAAACTGTTTTTT
TRBD2 TRBJ2-5 TRBV30 CAWSTSGGGKTQYF TGTGCCTGGAGTACTAGCGGGGGGGGAAAGACCCAGTACTTC
TRBD2 TRBJ2-5 TRBV11-2 CASTQQRTSQETQYF TGTGCCAGCACCCAACAGAGGACTAGCCAAGAGACCCAGTACTTC
. TRBJ2-5 TRBV7-9 CASSPHSIGETQYF TGTGCCAGCAGCCCCCACAGCATCGGAGAGACCCAGTACTTC
. TRBJ1-3 TRBV7-9 CASSSDSLNTIYF TGTGCCAGCAGCTCCGACAGTTTGAACACCATATATTTT
. TRBJ2-7 TRBV7-8 CASSLAAGLGEQYF TGTGCCAGCAGCTTAGCCGCGGGTTTGGGCGAGCAGTACTTC
TRBD2 TRBJ2-4 TRBV7-9 CASSSPGGAGAAKNIQYF TGTGCCAGCAGCTCCCCGGGAGGGGCGGGGGCAGCCAAAAACATTCAGTACTTC
TRBD2 TRBJ2-1 TRBV13 CASSLRPSGSATTYNEQFF TGTGCCAGCAGCTTACGCCCTAGCGGGAGCGCCACAACCTACAATGAGCAGTTCTTC
. TRBJ2-2 TRBV19 CASKGQGAAGELFF TGTGCCTCAAAAGGTCAGGGTGCGGCCGGGGAGCTGTTTTTT
. TRBJ2-2 TRBV7-9 CASSLRVGHGELFF TGTGCCAGCAGCTTGCGGGTCGGGCACGGGGAGCTGTTTTTT
. TRBJ2-3 TRBV4-2 CASSQERGQTDTQYF TGTGCCAGCAGCCAAGAGCGGGGGCAGACAGATACGCAGTATTTT
. TRBJ1-2 TRBV6-5 CASRKRNYGYTF TGTGCCAGCAGGAAGAGAAACTATGGCTACACCTTC